The present TCR beta chain was sequenced within a study of T cells after yellow fever vaccination. As for the study in general: Fractions low in cell number were prepared with SMART-Seq v4 Ultra Low Input.

In regard to this clonotype: The antigen is unknown.

Notes on the study in general: Reappearance after the booster was observed for most primary-vaccination clones (more than 95% CD4, about 85% CD8). On re-exposure, the response was weaker but peaked faster, at day 5 versus 15.

V lost 3 bases to trimming and J lost 5 bases, with 14 bases between them. The CDR3 is made up of 15 amino acids. Germline V lookup: CDR1 SGHRS, CDR2 YFSETQ. In making TCR cDNA, 5'RACE template switching added a universal primer site and UMIs to it. Each CDR3 protein is one row after TCRdb ran MiXCR on the 5' RACE reads. This table has 170,000 or so distinct CDR3 sequences, about 6% appearing once. The TCR comes from a man younger than 35 who received the YFV17D yellow fever vaccine. V and J are TRBV5-1 and TRBJ1-4; the D gene is possibly TRBD1 (6 bases). The sample here was CD4+ T cells sorted from PBMCs, taken on the day of the first yellow fever vaccination. This CDR3 reads CASSSGTWQNEKLFF. CDR3 nucleotide sequence: TGCGCCAGCAGCTCGGGGACATGGCAAAATGAAAAACTGTTTTTT.